This is a list of T cell receptor beta chains from one sample in a study of blood T cell repertoires in COVID-19. Using immunoSEQ multiplex PCR, the repertoire was profiled, and TCRdb retains in-frame clones only, with some absent. The table shows some 100,000 clones, with around four fifths occurring only once. The sequenced material came from peripheral blood. The receptors were gathered from a man between 70 and 80 years old with active or convalescent COVID-19. Both conserved end residues are part of each CDR3. Fields, in order: D gene, J gene, V gene, clone size, CDR3 protein, CDR3 DNA. A D gene is named only where the DNA matches it firmly. Not all rows give a size; the values are once, few, many and, for expanded clones, a class.

D: TRBD1; J: TRBJ1-2; V: TRBV19; size: once; CDR3: CASSPGQGYGYTF; DNA: TGTGCCAGTAGCCCGGGACAGGGCTATGGCTACACCTTC
D: TRBD2; J: TRBJ2-5; V: TRBV3-1/TRBV3-2; size: -; CDR3: CASSQVGGVETQYF; DNA: TGTGCCAGCAGCCAAGTGGGGGGGGTAGAGACCCAGTACTTC
D: -; J: TRBJ2-7; V: TRBV28; size: -; CDR3: CASSSGDIYEQYF; DNA: TGTGCCAGCAGCTCTGGGGACATTTACGAGCAGTACTTC
D: -; J: TRBJ2-7; V: TRBV7-6; size: few; CDR3: CASSLRETVDPHEQYF; DNA: TGTGCCAGCAGCTTACGAGAAACAGTTGACCCCCACGAGCAGTACTTC
D: TRBD1; J: TRBJ1-6; V: TRBV15; size: -; CDR3: CATSTRTGPNSPLHF; DNA: TGTGCCACCAGCACACGGACAGGGCCAAATTCACCCCTCCACTTT
D: TRBD2; J: TRBJ2-3; V: TRBV9; size: -; CDR3: CASSVGSSGPGWDTQYF; DNA: TGTGCCAGCAGCGTAGGGTCTAGCGGCCCTGGTTGGGATACGCAGTATTTT
D: -; J: TRBJ2-3; V: TRBV23-1; size: -; CDR3: CASSQLLTTGDTQYF; DNA: TGCGCCAGCAGTCAACTCTTAACCACTGGAGATACGCAGTATTTT
D: TRBD2; J: TRBJ2-3; V: TRBV3-1/TRBV3-2; size: once; CDR3: CASSQLRGGASDTQYF; DNA: TGTGCCAGCAGCCAGCTGCGCGGGGGGGCCTCCGATACGCAGTATTTT
D: -; J: TRBJ1-2; V: TRBV5-4; size: few; CDR3: CASRRGGANYGYTF; DNA: TGTGCCAGCAGGAGAGGCGGAGCGAACTATGGCTACACCTTC
D: TRBD2; J: TRBJ2-7; V: TRBV27; size: -; CDR3: CASSSGLAGYEQYF; DNA: TGTGCCAGCAGTTCGGGACTAGCGGGTTACGAGCAGTACTTC
D: -; J: TRBJ1-3; V: TRBV9; size: -; CDR3: CASSVGASGNTIYF; DNA: TGTGCCAGCAGCGTAGGAGCCTCTGGAAACACCATATATTTT
D: -; J: TRBJ2-4; V: TRBV5-6; size: -; CDR3: CASSSQGAKNIQYF; DNA: TGTGCCAGCAGCTCCCAGGGAGCCAAAAACATTCAGTACTTC
D: TRBD1; J: TRBJ2-2; V: TRBV7-8; size: -; CDR3: CASSSYTGGRVTGELFF; DNA: TGTGCCAGCAGCTCATATACAGGGGGACGGGTCACCGGGGAGCTGTTTTTT
D: TRBD1; J: TRBJ1-2; V: TRBV7-2; size: -; CDR3: CASSPDRGGYTF; DNA: TGTGCCAGCAGCCCAGACAGGGGAGGCTACACCTTC
D: TRBD1; J: TRBJ1-2; V: TRBV18; size: -; CDR3: CASSPTGTGGDYGYTF; DNA: TGTGCCAGCTCACCAACCGGGACAGGGGGCGACTATGGCTACACCTTC
D: TRBD1; J: TRBJ2-1; V: TRBV7-9; size: -; CDR3: CASSASGQLGDEQFF; DNA: TGTGCCAGCAGCGCGTCGGGACAGCTAGGGGATGAGCAGTTCTTC
D: -; J: TRBJ2-5; V: TRBV4-2; size: -; CDR3: CASSQVPGVQETQYF; DNA: TGTGCCAGCAGCCAAGTCCCAGGGGTCCAAGAGACCCAGTACTTC
D: TRBD2; J: TRBJ2-7; V: TRBV5-1; size: -; CDR3: CASSPGGTSGRSYEQYF; DNA: TGCGCCAGCAGCCCTGGAGGTACTAGCGGGAGGTCCTACGAGCAGTACTTC
D: -; J: TRBJ2-7; V: TRBV7-2; size: -; CDR3: CASSFTRNEQYF; DNA: TGTGCCAGCAGCTTCACGAGGAACGAGCAGTACTTC
D: -; J: TRBJ2-5; V: TRBV5-1; size: -; CDR3: CASSLSPDGGETQYF; DNA: TGCGCCAGCAGCTTGTCCCCTGACGGAGGAGAGACCCAGTACTTC
D: TRBD1; J: TRBJ2-7; V: TRBV3-1/TRBV3-2; size: -; CDR3: CASSPQGSYEQYF; DNA: TGTGCCAGCAGCCCACAGGGGTCCTACGAGCAGTACTTC
D: TRBD1; J: TRBJ1-2; V: TRBV5-6; size: -; CDR3: CASSLSGTGDNYGYTF; DNA: TGTGCCAGCAGCTTGTCCGGGACAGGGGACAACTATGGCTACACCTTC
D: TRBD2; J: TRBJ2-3; V: TRBV7-8; size: -; CDR3: CASSLTSGSTDTQYF; DNA: TGTGCCAGCAGCTTGACTAGCGGGAGCACAGATACGCAGTATTTT
D: -; J: TRBJ1-1; V: TRBV20-1; size: -; CDR3: CSASPLGGNTEAFF; DNA: TGCAGTGCTAGTCCACTAGGGGGGAACACTGAAGCTTTCTTT
D: TRBD1; J: TRBJ1-5; V: TRBV6-4; size: -; CDR3: CASSDRGHQPQHF; DNA: TGTGCCAGCAGCGACAGGGGGCATCAGCCCCAGCATTTT
D: -; J: TRBJ2-2; V: TRBV7-2; size: -; CDR3: CAGKQGNTGELFF; DNA: TGTGCCGGCAAACAGGGGAACACCGGGGAGCTGTTTTTT
D: TRBD2; J: TRBJ2-5; V: TRBV18; size: few; CDR3: CASSPPSPGLAETQYF; DNA: TGTGCCAGCTCACCACCGTCCCCGGGACTAGCGGAGACCCAGTACTTC
D: -; J: TRBJ2-3; V: TRBV24-1; size: -; CDR3: CATSDIPGFSSTDTQYF; DNA: TGTGCCACCAGTGATATTCCGGGATTTTCTAGCACAGATACGCAGTATTTT
D: -; J: TRBJ2-7; V: TRBV30; size: -; CDR3: CAWRRRREQYF; DNA: TGTGCCTGGAGACGCCGCCGGGAGCAGTACTTC
D: -; J: TRBJ2-1; V: TRBV29-1; size: -; CDR3: CSVEAVFERYNEQFF; DNA: TGCAGCGTTGAAGCTGTGTTCGAGCGGTACAATGAGCAGTTCTTC
D: TRBD1; J: TRBJ1-1; V: TRBV14; size: -; CDR3: CASSPYTDRVSEAFF; DNA: TGTGCCAGCAGCCCGTACACGGACAGGGTCTCTGAAGCTTTCTTT
D: -; J: TRBJ1-1; V: TRBV5-4; size: -; CDR3: CASHEAGMNTEAFF; DNA: TGTGCCAGCCATGAAGCAGGTATGAACACTGAAGCTTTCTTT
D: -; J: TRBJ1-1; V: TRBV5-1; size: -; CDR3: CASSEDRDTEAFF; DNA: TGCGCCAGCTCCGAAGACCGGGACACTGAAGCTTTCTTT
D: -; J: TRBJ1-4; V: TRBV27; size: many; CDR3: CASRVDTADEKLFF; DNA: TGTGCCAGCAGAGTGGACACCGCTGATGAAAAACTGTTTTTT
D: TRBD2; J: TRBJ2-3; V: TRBV29-1; size: -; CDR3: CSVRTSGRATDTQYF; DNA: TGCAGCGTCCGGACTAGCGGGAGGGCGACAGATACGCAGTATTTT
D: TRBD1; J: TRBJ2-5; V: TRBV13; size: -; CDR3: CASSLGTGGAQETQYF; DNA: TGTGCCAGCAGCTTAGGGACAGGGGGCGCTCAGGAGACCCAGTACTTC
D: -; J: TRBJ2-7; V: TRBV27; size: -; CDR3: CASSSTVDEQYF; DNA: TGTGCCAGCAGTTCGACAGTCGACGAGCAGTACTTC
D: TRBD1; J: TRBJ1-2; V: TRBV4-1; size: -; CDR3: CASSSGQGGGYTF; DNA: TGCGCCAGCAGCTCGGGACAGGGCGGGGGCTACACCTTC
D: -; J: TRBJ1-1; V: TRBV30; size: -; CDR3: CAWSTGLMNTEAFF; DNA: TGTGCCTGGTCGACAGGTCTTATGAACACTGAAGCTTTCTTT
D: TRBD1; J: TRBJ1-5; V: TRBV19; size: -; CDR3: CASTLDRGQNQPQHF; DNA: TGTGCCAGTACCTTAGACAGGGGGCAAAATCAGCCCCAGCATTTT
D: -; J: TRBJ1-6; V: TRBV5-1; size: -; CDR3: CASKVAEGSPLHF; DNA: TGCGCCAGCAAGGTGGCCGAGGGATCACCCCTCCACTTT
D: -; J: TRBJ2-3; V: TRBV15; size: -; CDR3: CATSRPVPSSTDTQYF; DNA: TGTGCCACCAGCAGGCCGGTTCCTTCTAGCACAGATACGCAGTATTTT
D: -; J: TRBJ2-2; V: TRBV25-1; size: once; CDR3: CASSEAGAGANTGELFF; DNA: TGTGCCAGCAGTGAAGCTGGGGCAGGGGCGAACACCGGGGAGCTGTTTTTT
D: -; J: TRBJ1-5; V: TRBV2; size: -; CDR3: CASSEREFQPQHF; DNA: TGTGCCAGCAGTGAAAGAGAGTTTCAGCCCCAGCATTTT
D: TRBD1; J: TRBJ1-5; V: TRBV19; size: once; CDR3: CASSVQGAGYQPQHF; DNA: TGTGCCAGTAGTGTACAGGGGGCCGGTTATCAGCCCCAGCATTTT
D: -; J: TRBJ1-4; V: TRBV12-3/TRBV12-4; size: -; CDR3: CASKGQGNEKLFF; DNA: TGTGCCAGCAAGGGGCAGGGTAATGAAAAACTGTTTTTT
D: -; J: TRBJ2-7; V: TRBV10-3; size: -; CDR3: CAISRTGLSGDEQYF; DNA: TGTGCCATCAGCCGGACGGGACTTTCCGGGGACGAGCAGTACTTC
D: -; J: TRBJ1-1; V: TRBV12-3/TRBV12-4; size: -; CDR3: CASRPDSPPEAFF; DNA: TGTGCCAGCAGGCCGGACAGTCCCCCTGAAGCTTTCTTT